These T cell receptor beta chains were read from a single sample in a study of cytomegalovirus exposure and HLA in healthy donors. The protocol was immunoSEQ multiplex PCR, while the TCRdb copy is restricted to in-frame clones and leaves out a portion. The data show more than 95,000 clones, with about 81% seen just once and more than 7.5% held by the top ten. Sequencing was done on a sample of PBMCs. The receptors shown here come from a woman aged 45-60 years in good health and CMV-seropositive. Each CDR3 is given with its conserved first and last residue. The order of the fields is D gene, clone size, V gene, J gene, CDR3 DNA, CDR3 protein. The D gene is left open where the match is weak. Size values are once, few and many counts, or a class for expanded clones, and some rows have none.

D: TRBD2; size: few; V: TRBV10-1; J: TRBJ2-3; DNA: TGCGCCAGCAGTGAGATTTGGCGGGAGAGTGGAGATACGCAGTATTTT; CDR3: CASSEIWRESGDTQYF
D: .; size: .; V: TRBV25-1; J: TRBJ1-6; DNA: TGTGCCAGCAGTGCGGGGAGCTCCTCCTATAATTCACCCCTCCACTTT; CDR3: CASSAGSSSYNSPLHF
D: .; size: .; V: TRBV7-6; J: TRBJ2-7; DNA: TGTGCCAGCAGTGCAGGGGGCGGGAGTGTCACCTACGAGCAGTACTTC; CDR3: CASSAGGGSVTYEQYF
D: .; size: .; V: TRBV4-2; J: TRBJ1-5; DNA: TGTGCCAGCAGCTCAGGTCTCGGTCGGCCCCAGCATTTT; CDR3: CASSSGLGRPQHF
D: TRBD1; size: .; V: TRBV27; J: TRBJ1-1; DNA: TGTGCCAGCAGTCTACGGACAGGGGGTACTGAAGCTTTCTTT; CDR3: CASSLRTGGTEAFF
D: .; size: few; V: TRBV19; J: TRBJ2-2; DNA: TGTGCCAGTAGACCCCCCGGGACACCGAGTGGGGAGCTGTTTTTT; CDR3: CASRPPGTPSGELFF
D: .; size: .; V: TRBV12-5; J: TRBJ2-7; DNA: TGTGCTAGTGGAACGGGTGACGACTACGAGCAGTACTTC; CDR3: CASGTGDDYEQYF
D: .; size: .; V: TRBV5-1; J: TRBJ1-3; DNA: TGCGCCAGCAGTGCCGGGGCTGGAAACACCATATATTTT; CDR3: CASSAGAGNTIYF
D: .; size: .; V: TRBV12-5; J: TRBJ2-2; DNA: TGTGCTAGTGGTACAGGGAGTAACACCGGGGAGCTGTTTTTT; CDR3: CASGTGSNTGELFF
D: .; size: .; V: TRBV11-2; J: TRBJ2-5; DNA: TGTGCCAGCAGCGTCCCAGGGGAAGAGACCCAGTACTTC; CDR3: CASSVPGEETQYF
D: .; size: .; V: TRBV6-5; J: TRBJ1-1; DNA: TGTGCCAGCAGTTACTCGGGACAAGACACTGAAGCTTTCTTT; CDR3: CASSYSGQDTEAFF
D: TRBD2; size: .; V: TRBV4-2; J: TRBJ2-3; DNA: TGTGCCAGCAGCCTTGCGGGGACTAGCGGCACAGATACGCAGTATTTT; CDR3: CASSLAGTSGTDTQYF
D: TRBD2; size: few; V: TRBV6-1; J: TRBJ2-3; DNA: TGTGCCAGCAGTGTCAGCATCGCGGGGGGAACCTCAGATACGCAGTATTTT; CDR3: CASSVSIAGGTSDTQYF
D: .; size: once; V: TRBV29-1; J: TRBJ2-5; DNA: TGCAGCGCCGCCACGGGGGTAAAAGAGACCCAGTACTTC; CDR3: CSAATGVKETQYF
D: .; size: .; V: TRBV19; J: TRBJ2-7; DNA: TGTGCCAGTTCCCCCGCTAACTCCTACGAGCAGTACTTC; CDR3: CASSPANSYEQYF
D: .; size: .; V: TRBV18; J: TRBJ2-7; DNA: TGTGCCAGCTCACCAGACTCCAGGGGCGCGGCTCCGCAGTACTTC; CDR3: CASSPDSRGAAPQYF
D: TRBD1; size: .; V: TRBV7-9; J: TRBJ2-7; DNA: TGTGCCAGCAGCTATGGGACAGCTGAGCAGTACTTC; CDR3: CASSYGTAEQYF
D: TRBD1; size: .; V: TRBV9; J: TRBJ1-6; DNA: TGTGCCAGCAGCCCCGCCCGGGGGACAGGGAATTCACCCCTCCACTTT; CDR3: CASSPARGTGNSPLHF
D: TRBD1; size: .; V: TRBV29-1; J: TRBJ2-7; DNA: TGCAGCGTTGGGACAGGCGATTCCTACGAGCAGTACTTC; CDR3: CSVGTGDSYEQYF
D: .; size: .; V: TRBV5-1; J: TRBJ1-2; DNA: TGCGCCAGCAGCTTGTCAGGGGTGTATGGCTACACCTTC; CDR3: CASSLSGVYGYTF
D: .; size: .; V: TRBV5-1; J: TRBJ1-2; DNA: TGCGCCAGCAGCTTGCAAGAGCCTAACTATGGCTACACCTTC; CDR3: CASSLQEPNYGYTF
D: .; size: .; V: TRBV6-1; J: TRBJ1-5; DNA: TGTGCCAGCAGTGGGGAGATGGGCAATCAGCCCCAGCATTTT; CDR3: CASSGEMGNQPQHF
D: TRBD2; size: once; V: TRBV18; J: TRBJ2-5; DNA: TGTGCCAGCTCACAGGGACTAGCTACTCAAGAGACCCAGTACTTC; CDR3: CASSQGLATQETQYF
D: .; size: .; V: TRBV5-4; J: TRBJ1-2; DNA: TGTGCCAGCAGCCTGGACGGGACTAACTATGGCTACACCTTC; CDR3: CASSLDGTNYGYTF
D: TRBD1; size: .; V: TRBV13; J: TRBJ2-3; DNA: TGTGCCAGCAGCCCACAGGGGGCAGATACGCAGTATTTT; CDR3: CASSPQGADTQYF
D: .; size: .; V: TRBV2; J: TRBJ2-3; DNA: TGTGCCAGCGGTCAGGGGAGAGATACGCAGTATTTT; CDR3: CASGQGRDTQYF
D: TRBD2; size: few; V: TRBV4-2; J: TRBJ2-1; DNA: TGTGCCAGCAGCCAAGACCCACTAGCGGGAGCCGGCAATGAGCAGTTCTTC; CDR3: CASSQDPLAGAGNEQFF
D: .; size: .; V: TRBV29-1; J: TRBJ2-3; DNA: TGCAGCGTTCATCCGATGGCCAAGACAGATACGCAGTATTTT; CDR3: CSVHPMAKTDTQYF
D: TRBD2; size: .; V: TRBV19; J: TRBJ2-7; DNA: TGTGCCAGTCGGCTAGCGGGATCATACGAGCAGTACTTC; CDR3: CASRLAGSYEQYF
D: .; size: many; V: TRBV7-8; J: TRBJ1-3; DNA: TGTGCCAGCAGCTTAAGCTACTCTGGAAACACCATATATTTT; CDR3: CASSLSYSGNTIYF
D: TRBD1; size: .; V: TRBV4-3; J: TRBJ1-2; DNA: TGCGCCAGCAGCCAAGGGCTAGTAGGACAGGCCCTTAGGGGTGGCTACACCTTC; CDR3: CASSQGLVGQALRGGYTF